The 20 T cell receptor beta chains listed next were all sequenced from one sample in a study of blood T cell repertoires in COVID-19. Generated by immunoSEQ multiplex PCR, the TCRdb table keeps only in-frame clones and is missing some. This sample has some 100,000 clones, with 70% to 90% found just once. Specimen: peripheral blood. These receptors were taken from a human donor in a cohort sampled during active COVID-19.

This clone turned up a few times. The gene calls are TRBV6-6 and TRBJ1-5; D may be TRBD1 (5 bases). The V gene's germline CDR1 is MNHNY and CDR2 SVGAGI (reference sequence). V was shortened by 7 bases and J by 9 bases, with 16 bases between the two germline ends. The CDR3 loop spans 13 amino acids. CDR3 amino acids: CASTFTTGVPQHF. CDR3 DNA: TGTGCCAGCACTTTCACTACGGGGGTGCCCCAGCATTTT.

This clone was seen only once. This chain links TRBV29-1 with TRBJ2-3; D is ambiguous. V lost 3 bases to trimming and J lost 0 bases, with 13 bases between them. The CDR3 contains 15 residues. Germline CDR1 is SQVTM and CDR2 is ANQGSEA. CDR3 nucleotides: TGCAGCGTTGATGACCCAGCGTCTAGCACAGATACGCAGTATTTT. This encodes CSVDDPASSTDTQYF.

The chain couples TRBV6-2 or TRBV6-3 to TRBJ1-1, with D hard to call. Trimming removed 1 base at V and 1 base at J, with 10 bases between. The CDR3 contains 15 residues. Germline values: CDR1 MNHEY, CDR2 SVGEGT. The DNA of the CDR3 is TGTGCCAGCAGTTACTACCCCGGGAGGAACACTGAAGCTTTCTTT. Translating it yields CASSYYPGRNTEAFF.

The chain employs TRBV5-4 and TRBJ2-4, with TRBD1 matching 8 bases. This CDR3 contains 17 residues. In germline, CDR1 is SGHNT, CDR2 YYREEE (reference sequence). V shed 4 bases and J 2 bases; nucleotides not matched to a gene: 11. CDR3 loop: CASSNDRGDLSKNIQYF. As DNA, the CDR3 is TGTGCCAGCAGCAACGACAGGGGAGACTTGTCCAAAAACATTCAGTACTTC.

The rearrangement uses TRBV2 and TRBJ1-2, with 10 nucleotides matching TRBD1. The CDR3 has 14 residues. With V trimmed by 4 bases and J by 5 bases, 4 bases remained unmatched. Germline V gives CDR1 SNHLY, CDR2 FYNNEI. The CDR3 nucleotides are TGTGCCAGCAGTGGACAGGGGGCAGGGTATGGCTACACCTTC. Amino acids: CASSGQGAGYGYTF.

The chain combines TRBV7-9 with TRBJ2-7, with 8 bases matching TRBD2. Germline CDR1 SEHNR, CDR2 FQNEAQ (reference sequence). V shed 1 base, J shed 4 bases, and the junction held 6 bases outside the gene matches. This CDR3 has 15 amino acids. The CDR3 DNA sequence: TGTGCCAGCAGCTTAGAAGGGCGGGAGGCTTACGAGCAGTACTTC. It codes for CASSLEGREAYEQYF.

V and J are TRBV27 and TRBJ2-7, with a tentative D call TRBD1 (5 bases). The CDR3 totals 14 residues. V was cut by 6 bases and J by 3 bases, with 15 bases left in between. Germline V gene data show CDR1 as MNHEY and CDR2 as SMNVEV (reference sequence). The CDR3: CASSNAAGNYEQYF. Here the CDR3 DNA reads TGTGCCAGCAGCAACGCTGCAGGGAACTACGAGCAGTACTTC.

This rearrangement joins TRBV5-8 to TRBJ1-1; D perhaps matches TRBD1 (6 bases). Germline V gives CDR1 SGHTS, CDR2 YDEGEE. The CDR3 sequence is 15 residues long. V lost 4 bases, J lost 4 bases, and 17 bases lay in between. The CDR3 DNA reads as TGTGCCAGCAGCATGGGGGCAACTTTAACCACTGAAGCTTTCTTT. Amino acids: CASSMGATLTTEAFF.

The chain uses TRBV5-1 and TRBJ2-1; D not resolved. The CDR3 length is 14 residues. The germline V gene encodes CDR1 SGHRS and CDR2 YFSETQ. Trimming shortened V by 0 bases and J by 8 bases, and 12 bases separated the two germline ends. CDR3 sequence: CASSLDAPYYEQFF. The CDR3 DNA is TGCGCCAGCAGCTTGGATGCCCCTTACTATGAGCAGTTCTTC.

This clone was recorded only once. The CDR3 sequence is CASSTSTGTGYGYTF. The CDR3 DNA sequence: TGTGCCAGTAGTACCTCGACAGGGACCGGCTATGGCTACACCTTC. The chain combines TRBV19 with TRBJ1-2; 7 nucleotides match TRBD1. The V and J ends lost 4 bases and 4 bases, in that order; junction bases with no gene match: 9. The CDR3 is 15 residues long. Germline V CDR1 and CDR2: LNHDA, SQIVND (reference sequence).

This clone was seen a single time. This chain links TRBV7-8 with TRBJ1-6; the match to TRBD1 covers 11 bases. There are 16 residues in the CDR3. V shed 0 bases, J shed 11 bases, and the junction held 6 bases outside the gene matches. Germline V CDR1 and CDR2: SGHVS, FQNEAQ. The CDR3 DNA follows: TGTGCCAGCAGCTTAGCGGGGACAGGGGGTAGGACACCCCTCCACTTT. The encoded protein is CASSLAGTGGRTPLHF. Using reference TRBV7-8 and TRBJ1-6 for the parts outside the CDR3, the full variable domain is GAGVSQSPRYKVAKRGQDVALRCDPISGHVSLFWYQQALGQGPEFLTYFQNEAQLDKSGLPSDRFFAERPEGSVSTLKIQRTQQEDSAVYLCASSLAGTGGRTPLHFGNGTRLTVT.

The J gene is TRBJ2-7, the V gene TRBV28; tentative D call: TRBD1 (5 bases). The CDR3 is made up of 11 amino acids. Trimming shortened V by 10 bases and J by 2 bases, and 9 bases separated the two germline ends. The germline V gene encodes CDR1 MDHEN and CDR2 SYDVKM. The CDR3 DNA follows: TGTGCCACCACGACAGCCTACGAGCAGTACTTC. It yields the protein CATTTAYEQYF.

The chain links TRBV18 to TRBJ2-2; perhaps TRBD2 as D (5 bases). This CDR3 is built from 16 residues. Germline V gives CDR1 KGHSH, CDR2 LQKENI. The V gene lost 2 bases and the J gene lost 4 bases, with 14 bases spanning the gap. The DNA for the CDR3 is TGTGCCAGCTCACCAGCGGGCAAAGAGGGCACCGGGGAGCTGTTTTTT. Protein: CASSPAGKEGTGELFF.

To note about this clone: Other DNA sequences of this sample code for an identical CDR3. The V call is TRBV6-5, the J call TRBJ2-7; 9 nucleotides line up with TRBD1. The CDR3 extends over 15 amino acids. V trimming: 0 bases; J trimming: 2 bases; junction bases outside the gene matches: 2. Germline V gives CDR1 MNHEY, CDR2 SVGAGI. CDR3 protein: CASSYSGTGTYEQYF. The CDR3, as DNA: TGTGCCAGCAGTTACTCGGGGACAGGGACCTACGAGCAGTACTTC.

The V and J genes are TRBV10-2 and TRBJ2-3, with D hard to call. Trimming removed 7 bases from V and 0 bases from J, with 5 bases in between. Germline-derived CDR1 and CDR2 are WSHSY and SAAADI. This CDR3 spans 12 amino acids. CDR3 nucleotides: TGCGCCAGCACCCAGAGCACAGATACGCAGTATTTT. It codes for CASTQSTDTQYF.

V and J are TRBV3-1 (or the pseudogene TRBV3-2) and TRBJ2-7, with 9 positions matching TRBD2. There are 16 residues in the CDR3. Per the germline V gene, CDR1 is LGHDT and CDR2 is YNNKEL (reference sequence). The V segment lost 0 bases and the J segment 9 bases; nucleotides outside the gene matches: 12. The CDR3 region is CASSQDLGLAFSGQYF. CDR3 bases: TGTGCCAGCAGCCAAGACTTGGGACTAGCATTTTCTGGGCAGTACTTC.

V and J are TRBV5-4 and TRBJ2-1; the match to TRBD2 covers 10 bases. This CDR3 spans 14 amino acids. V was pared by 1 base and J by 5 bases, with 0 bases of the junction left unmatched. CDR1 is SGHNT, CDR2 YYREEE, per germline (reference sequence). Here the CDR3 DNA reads TGTGCCAGCAGCTTGACTAGCGGGGACAATGAGCAGTTCTTC. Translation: CASSLTSGDNEQFF. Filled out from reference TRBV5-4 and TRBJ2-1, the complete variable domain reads ETGVTQSPTHLIKTRGQQVTLRCSSQSGHNTVSWYQQALGQGPQFIFQYYREEENGRGNFPPRFSGLQFPNYSSELNVNALELDDSALYLCASSLTSGDNEQFFGPGTRLTVL.

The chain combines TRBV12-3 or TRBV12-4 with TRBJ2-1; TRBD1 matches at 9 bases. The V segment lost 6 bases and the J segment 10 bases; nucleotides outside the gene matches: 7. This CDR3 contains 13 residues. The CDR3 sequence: CASSTGTGREQFF. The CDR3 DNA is TGTGCCAGCAGCACCGGGACAGGGAGGGAGCAGTTCTTC.

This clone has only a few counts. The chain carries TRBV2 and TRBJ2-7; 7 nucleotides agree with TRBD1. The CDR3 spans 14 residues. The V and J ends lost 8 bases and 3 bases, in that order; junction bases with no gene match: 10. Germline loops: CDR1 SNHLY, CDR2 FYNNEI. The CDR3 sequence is CASLPAHRGYEQYF. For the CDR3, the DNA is TGTGCCAGCCTACCCGCGCACAGGGGCTACGAGCAGTACTTC.

The CDR3 nucleotides read TGTGCCAGCAGCCAAGAAGACGGGGTTAATGAAAAACTGTTTTTT. It specifies CASSQEDGVNEKLFF. The V call is TRBV4-2, the J call TRBJ1-4; D not certain. The CDR3 is made up of 15 amino acids. V lost 0 bases and J lost 4, with 9 bases in between. Germline lookup yields CDR1 LGHNA and CDR2 YNFKEQ.